A selection of T cell receptor beta chains follows, all from one sample in a study of identical twins. Each CDR3 protein gets one entry after TCRdb re-called the 5' RACE reads with MiXCR. Here the sample spans under 250,000 distinct CDR3 sequences, 9.4% being singletons. The sequenced material came from memory (CD45RO+) T cells sorted from blood. The receptors originated from a young woman in good health. The CDR3 runs from the conserved cysteine through the conserved F or W. D genes are given only for firm matches. Rows give clone size only sometimes, using once, few, many, or a class for an expanded clone.

V gene,D gene,clone size,J gene,CDR3 DNA,CDR3 protein
TRBV7-6,TRBD1,-,TRBJ2-1,TGTGCCAGCAGCTTAGCGCCTGGGACAGGGGGGCAGTTCTTC,CASSLAPGTGGQFF
TRBV7-6,TRBD2,once,TRBJ2-1,TGTGCCAGCAGCTTAGCAGATCGGCACAGCGGGATTGAGCAGTTCTTC,CASSLADRHSGIEQFF
TRBV10-3,-,many,TRBJ1-1,TGTGCCATCAAGGAGGCGGGGAACACTGAAGCTTTCTTT,CAIKEAGNTEAFF
TRBV12-3/TRBV12-4,-,many,TRBJ2-3,TGTGCCAGCAGTTCTCGACCCTCTAGCACAGATACGCAGTATTTT,CASSSRPSSTDTQYF
TRBV27,TRBD1,few,TRBJ2-1,TGTGCCAGCAGCGCCGGGACAGGTTCTAAAGGCCCTTCGGATGAGCAGTTCTTC,CASSAGTGSKGPSDEQFF
TRBV5-6,TRBD2,many,TRBJ2-1,TGTGCCAGCAGCCCTCCTCTGGTTAGCGGGAGAGTTAGGTACAATGAGCAGTTCTTC,CASSPPLVSGRVRYNEQFF
TRBV20-1,-,-,TRBJ2-1,TGCAGTGCTAGAGATCGGGGGCGGGGAGTTAATGAGCAGTTCTTC,CSARDRGRGVNEQFF
TRBV11-3,TRBD1,-,TRBJ2-1,TGTGCCAGCAGCTTAATGGACAGGGGGGGGAATGAGCAGTTCTTC,CASSLMDRGGNEQFF
TRBV6-1,-,-,TRBJ2-3,TGTGCCAGCAGGCCTGGACACCGCACAGATACGCAGTATTTT,CASRPGHRTDTQYF
TRBV9,-,many,TRBJ2-2,TGTGCCAGCAGCGTAGAAGGCCGGGGATCCGGGGAGCTGTTTTTT,CASSVEGRGSGELFF
TRBV15,-,-,TRBJ2-7,TGTGCCACCTCCCTCGGGGGAAGCTCCTACGAGCAGTACTTC,CATSLGGSSYEQYF
TRBV20-1,TRBD1,many,TRBJ1-5,TGCAGTGCTAGAGACCTAGGACAGGGGGAAAATCAGCCCCAGCATTTT,CSARDLGQGENQPQHF
TRBV3-1,-,-,TRBJ2-7,TGTGCCAGCAGCCAAGTCGGAGGCTACGAGCAGTACTTC,CASSQVGGYEQYF
TRBV3-1,TRBD1,many,TRBJ1-1,TGTGCCAGCAGCCAGGACAGGTCGAGCTACGAAGCTTTCTTT,CASSQDRSSYEAFF
TRBV5-1,-,few,TRBJ2-3,TGCGCCAGCAGCCTTGGGGGGGCGGGCACAGATACGCAGTATTTT,CASSLGGAGTDTQYF
TRBV12-3/TRBV12-4,-,many,TRBJ2-7,TGTGCCAGCAGTCCACCGACTAGGAGCGAGCAGTACTTC,CASSPPTRSEQYF
TRBV29-1,TRBD1,-,TRBJ1-1,TGCAGCGTTGAATGGTACAGGGGTGGCGAAGCTTTCTTT,CSVEWYRGGEAFF
TRBV4-2,-,-,TRBJ1-1,TGTGCCAGCAGCCAAGTGGAGGCCAGGGCCCCTGAAGCTTTCTTT,CASSQVEARAPEAFF
TRBV5-1,TRBD1,-,TRBJ2-6,TGCGCCAGCAGCGTGCGACAGGGGGCTGGGGCCAACGTCCTGACTTTC,CASSVRQGAGANVLTF
TRBV10-3,TRBD2,-,TRBJ2-1,TGTGCCATCAGTGACGCGACCGGCGGGAGTGTCAACAATGAGCAGTTCTTC,CAISDATGGSVNNEQFF